A single T cell receptor (beta chain) is shown here with its context. Its specificity is not known. The CDR3 sequence is 14 residues long. Losses at the gene ends were 6 bases for V and 9 bases for J; bases not matched to a gene: 10. Germline V lookup: CDR1 SGHTA, CDR2 FQGTGA. This sample stems from a study of regulatory T cells in long-lasting Graves disease. Overall study results and limits: TRBV28, TRBJ1-2 and TRBJ2-5 emerged as the favored segments in persistent disease.

Investigators prepared the TCR beta libraries by applying iRepertoire HTBI primers and Arm-PCR of CDR3 regions. From the multiplex PCR reads, TCRdb called clonotypes with MiXCR, one entry per CDR3 protein. This sample has roughly 500,000 distinct CDR3 sequences, with about 14% found just once. Noted time point: newly diagnosed GD, antithyroid drugs for less than 3 months. The TCR library was made from RNA extracted from PBMCs. This same sample was also part of a study on T cells in Graves' hyperthyroidism and ophthalmopathy.

The sequence was collected from a woman aged 45-65 years with Graves disease. The V gene is TRBV7-3, the J gene TRBJ2-1; 8 nucleotides align to TRBD2. The sequenced sample was peripheral blood mononuclear cells (PBMCs), obtained at new diagnosis, from a patient treated with antithyroid drugs. The CDR3 sequence: CASSSGLGGAEQFF. The CDR3 DNA is TGTGCCAGCAGTTCGGGACTAGGAGGCGCTGAGCAGTTCTTC.